This TCR beta chain was observed in a study of CD8+ T cells in alopecia areata (dated by TCRdb to between 2018 and 2020). For the wider study: The treated patients, all with moderate-to-severe alopecia areata, were enrolled in an open-label pilot trial of oral tofacitinib given at 5 to 10 mg twice daily. In humans, TCRbeta sequencing was performed on scalp tissue and on sorted CD4+ and CD8+ peripheral blood T cells from healthy controls and from patients with patchy or totalis/universalis alopecia areata. Clonality in the scalp was compared among normal scalp (n=4), patchy alopecia areata scalp (n=8), and alopecia totalis/universalis scalp (n=8). Tofacitinib was administered for 6 to 18 months, and 6 months of follow-up off drug were then conducted to assess delayed response and recurrence. Biopsies were taken from tofacitinib-treated patients at baseline and again at 4 and 24 weeks into treatment, and several of those patients also had a later scalp biopsy. RNA was obtained with the PAXgene miRNA kit for fixed scalp, the miRNeasy kit for PBMCs, and the RNeasy kit for mouse skin. TCRbeta CDR3 regions were amplified by immunoSEQ multiplex PCR using 35 Vbeta forward and 13 Jbeta reverse primers. High-throughput TCRbeta sequencing was used to examine T cell clonal expansion in alopecia areata in both the C3H/HeJ mouse model and human patients. What the research found in general, with its limitations: Compared with normal scalp, lesional scalp had higher clonality and more expanded CD8+ clones, particularly in alopecia totalis/universalis, a pattern that suggests antigenic drive. Unlike mouse skin, which is dominated by gammadelta T cells, normal human skin has resident alphabeta T cells that are also sequenced, and this complicates analysis of the scalp TCR repertoire. Shared TCR sequences between patients were less evident than in mice, which may be partly attributable to HLA diversity in the patient population.

V loses 2 bases of germline sequence and J loses 1 base, and the interval between the two ends is 10 bases. CDR1 and CDR2 are drawn from the germline V gene: SGHTA, FQGNSA. Including cysteine and phenylalanine, the CDR3 has 15 amino acids. CDR3 DNA only is kept here, 45 bases in frame from base 1. Library preparation employed the immunoSEQ multiplex PCR assay. To provide template for TCR sequencing, every sample had RNA extracted and reverse transcribed into cDNA. SuperScript III was used to make first-strand cDNA, primed with a 2:1 mix of oligo-dT and random hexamers. A synthetic immune receptor repertoire was used to measure amplification bias, and any remaining bias was corrected computationally. In the source study's methods: After raw reads were preprocessed to remove errors, the CDR3 was defined following IMGT conventions as running from the conserved cysteine to phenylalanine. Clonality was computed by normalizing Shannon entropy by log2 of the number of productive unique TCRs and subtracting the result from 1. CD4 or CD8 identity of scalp clones was inferred by cross-referencing scalp TCRbeta sequences with sorted blood CD4 and CD8 repertoires. Imported from immuneACCESS, the table was reduced by TCRdb to in-frame sequences with V and J called. These copies leave out some clones; in studies compared against another copy, an unresolved V gene accounts for under half, and the cause of the remainder is not known. D and trimming come from the DNA, and the V and J calls and clone size come from that table. This sample holds over 15,000 clones; 60% were observed only once. The top ten hold roughly 12% of the sample.

Peripheral blood and lesional scalp punch biopsies were obtained from patients with alopecia areata. Scalp biopsies from humans were placed right away in PAXgene tissue containers for fixation. The table lists this clone with a few counts. Its antigen is still unknown. The record has no base qualities; no much larger clone is one base away. This chain is built from TRBV7-2 and TRBJ2-3; TRBD2 is a possible D gene, resting on 6 matching bases. The sequence was collected from a human donor with alopecia areata. The sequencing sample was made of skin. The sequence in DNA is TGTGCCAGCAGCTTATTAGCGGTAGGCACAGATACGCAGTATTTT. Translated, this is CASSLLAVGTDTQYF.